This T cell receptor beta chain was sequenced for a study of blood T cells in healthy people across ages. About the study: The template switching approach captured approximately one barcoded beta molecule for every two T cells.

A second PCR, run for about 6 to 12 cycles, used a sample-barcoded 5' primer plus a J-beta primer mix. TCRdb recomputed calls from the 5' RACE reads with MiXCR, one row per CDR3 protein. The sample lists more than 650,000 distinct CDR3 sequences, more than 25% seen once, with about 3% in the top ten. The CDR3 spans 14 residues. Germline CDR1 reads SNHLY; CDR2 reads FYNNEI. V trimming: 7 bases; J trimming: 12 bases; junction bases outside the gene matches: 12. In this sample, this clonotype turned up a few times. These data also featured in a second study, about T cells of mothers and their children. That study adds: For unrelated pairs as for related ones, thymic selection shapes TCR recombination output similarly.

The chain combines TRBV2 with TRBJ2-1, with TRBD2 identical over 10 bases. This sequence was found in a boy aged 10-17 years in good health. Sequencing was done on a sample of blood. The CDR3 is CASTGEAGGRTQFF. The DNA of the CDR3 is TGTGCCAGCACCGGAGAAGCGGGGGGGAGGACGCAGTTCTTC.